This TCR beta chain was documented in a study of OX40 agonist ivuxolimab in advanced cancers. Germline CDR1 is LGHNA and CDR2 is YNFKEQ. With V trimmed by 5 bases and J by 5 bases, 8 bases remained unmatched. The length of the CDR3 is 16 residues. Study-wide results and caveats: At doses 0.1 to 3.0 mg/kg, CD4+ and CD8+ clones expanded. In CD8+ T cells, expanded clones were on average more numerous than in CD4+.

To note about this clone: The target antigen is unknown.

The protocol was immunoSEQ multiplex PCR, while the TCRdb copy is restricted to in-frame clones and leaves out a portion. This table holds about 87,000 clones, over 80% found once. Sequencing was performed on CD4+ or CD8+ T cells sorted from blood, taken in a trial of the OX40 agonist ivuxolimab. The sequence derives from an adult with an advanced solid tumor such as melanoma, head and neck, liver or kidney cancer. V and J are TRBV4-2 and TRBJ1-6, with 8 nucleotides matching TRBD1. The CDR3 DNA reads TGTGCCAGCAGCACAGGGGGGGCGGAGGATAATTCACCCCTCCACTTT. Amino acids: CASSTGGAEDNSPLHF.